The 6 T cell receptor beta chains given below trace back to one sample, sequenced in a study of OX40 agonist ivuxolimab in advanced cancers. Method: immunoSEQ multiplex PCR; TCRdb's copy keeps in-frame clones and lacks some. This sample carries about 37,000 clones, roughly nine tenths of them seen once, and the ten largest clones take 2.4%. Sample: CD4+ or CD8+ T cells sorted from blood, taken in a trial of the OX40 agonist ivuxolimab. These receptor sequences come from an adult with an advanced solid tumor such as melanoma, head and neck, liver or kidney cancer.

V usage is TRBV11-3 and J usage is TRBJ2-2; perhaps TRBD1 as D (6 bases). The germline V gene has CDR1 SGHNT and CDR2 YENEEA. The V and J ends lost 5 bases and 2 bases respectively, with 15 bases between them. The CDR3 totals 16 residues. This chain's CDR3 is CASSHGPGQNTGELFF. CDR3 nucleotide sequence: TGTGCCAGCAGCCACGGCCCGGGACAAAACACCGGGGAGCTGTTTTTT.

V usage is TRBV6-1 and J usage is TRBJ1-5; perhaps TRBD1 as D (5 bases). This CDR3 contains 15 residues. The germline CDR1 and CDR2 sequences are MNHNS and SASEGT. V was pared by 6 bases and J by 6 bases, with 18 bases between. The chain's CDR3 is CASSPQGGWAQPQHF. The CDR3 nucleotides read TGTGCCAGCAGCCCTCAGGGAGGGTGGGCTCAGCCCCAGCATTTT.

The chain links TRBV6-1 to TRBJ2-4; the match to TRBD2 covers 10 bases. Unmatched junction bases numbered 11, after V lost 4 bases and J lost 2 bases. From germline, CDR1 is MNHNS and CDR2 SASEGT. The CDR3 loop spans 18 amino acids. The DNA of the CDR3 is TGTGCCAGCAGTGTAACTAGCGGGGCATTGGGGTCCAAAAACATTCAGTACTTC. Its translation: CASSVTSGALGSKNIQYF.

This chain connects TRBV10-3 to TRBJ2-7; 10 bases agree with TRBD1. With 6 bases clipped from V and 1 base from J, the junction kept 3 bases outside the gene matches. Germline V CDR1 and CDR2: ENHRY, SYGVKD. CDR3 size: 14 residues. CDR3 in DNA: TGTGCCATCAGGACGGACAGGGGGTCCTACGAGCAGTACTTC. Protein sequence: CAIRTDRGSYEQYF.

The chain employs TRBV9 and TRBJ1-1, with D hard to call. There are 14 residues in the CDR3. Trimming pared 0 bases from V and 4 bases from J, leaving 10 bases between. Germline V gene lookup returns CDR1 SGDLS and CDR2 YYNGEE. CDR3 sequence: CASSVATAGTEAFF. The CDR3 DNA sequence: TGTGCCAGCAGCGTAGCTACGGCGGGCACTGAAGCTTTCTTT. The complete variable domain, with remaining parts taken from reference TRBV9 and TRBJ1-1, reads DSGVTQTPKHLITATGQRVTLRCSPRSGDLSVYWYQQSLDQGLQFLIQYYNGEERAKGNILERFSAQQFPDLHSELNLSSLELGDSALYFCASSVATAGTEAFFGQGTRLTVV.

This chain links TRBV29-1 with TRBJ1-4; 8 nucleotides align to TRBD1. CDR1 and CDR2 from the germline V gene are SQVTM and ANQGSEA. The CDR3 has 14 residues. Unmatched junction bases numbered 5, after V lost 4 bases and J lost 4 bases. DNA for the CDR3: TGCAGCGTTGCGACAGGGGTTGGTAATGAAAAACTGTTTTTT. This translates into CSVATGVGNEKLFF.